The 18 T cell receptor beta chains given below trace back to one sample, sequenced in a study of blood T cell repertoires in COVID-19. Some clones are missing from TCRdb's copy, which holds only in-frame ones; the method was immunoSEQ multiplex PCR. The profile shows some 270,000 clones, roughly 89% of them singletons. Source material: peripheral blood. The receptors derive from a middle-aged woman who had recovered from COVID-19.

The V and J genes are TRBV4-3 and TRBJ1-1; no reliable D call. Trimming removed 0 bases from V and 2 bases from J, with 7 bases in between. This CDR3 region has 14 residues. Looked up from germline, CDR1 is LGHNA and CDR2 is YSLEER. The CDR3 DNA sequence: TGCGCCAGCAGCCAAGAGGCAGGAAACACTGAAGCTTTCTTT. Protein sequence: CASSQEAGNTEAFF.

The rearrangement links TRBV7-2 to TRBJ2-1, with D possibly TRBD2 on 5 matching bases. The CDR3 runs 17 residues. V was cut by 6 bases and J by 0 bases, with 18 bases left in between. CDR1 is SGHTA and CDR2 is FQGNSA in the germline V gene. The CDR3 DNA reads as TGTGCCAGCAGGCCCCCGGGCGGACTCCTCTCCTACAATGAGCAGTTCTTC. It is translated as CASRPPGGLLSYNEQFF. Full variable domain (remainder filled in from reference TRBV7-2 and TRBJ2-1): GAGVSQSPSNKVTEKGKDVELRCDPISGHTALYWYRQSLGQGLEFLIYFQGNSAPDKSGLPSDRFSAERTGGSVSTLTIQRTQQEDSAVYLCASRPPGGLLSYNEQFFGPGTRLTVL.

This CDR3 is CASSSRLRQGNQPQHF. The DNA for the CDR3 is TGTGCCAGCAGCAGTCGACTCAGACAGGGCAATCAGCCCCAGCATTTT. The chain links TRBV5-6 to TRBJ1-5, with a weak D call TRBD1 (6 bases). CDR1 is SGHDT, CDR2 YYEEEE, per germline. Trimming removed 4 bases at V and 2 bases at J, with 16 bases between. The CDR3 is made up of 16 amino acids.

The V call is TRBV7-2, the J call TRBJ1-5; a weak D match, TRBD1 (6 bases). Germline V gene sequence: CDR1 SGHTA, CDR2 FQGNSA. Trimming pared 1 base from V and 9 bases from J, leaving 10 bases between. This CDR3 has 13 amino acids. CDR3 DNA sequence: TGTGCCAGCAGCTTAGGGGACAAGCGGCCCCAGCATTTT. Its translation is CASSLGDKRPQHF.

The chain carries TRBV2 and TRBJ1-3, with D possibly being TRBD1 (5 bases). Trimming took off 4 bases at V and 2 bases at J, with 9 bases between the two ends. Germline V lookup: CDR1 SNHLY, CDR2 FYNNEI. The CDR3 totals 14 residues. CDR3 protein: CASSVSGTGNTIYF. The CDR3 DNA follows: TGTGCCAGCAGTGTCTCAGGGACTGGAAACACCATATATTTT.

This sequence joins TRBV12-3 or TRBV12-4 and TRBJ1-2, with D maybe TRBD1 (5 bases). The CDR3 loop spans 12 amino acids. V lost 3 bases to trimming and J lost 8 bases, with 10 bases between them. The CDR3 DNA reads TGTGCCAGCAGTTTGTCCAGGGTCGGCTACACCTTC. This gives the protein CASSLSRVGYTF.

The chain carries TRBV21-1 and TRBJ1-1; the D call in the table, TRBD1, was not verified against the DNA. TRBV21-1 is given as a pseudogene. This CDR3 contains 13 residues. The CDR3 DNA sequence: TGTGCCAGCAGCAACAGGGGCCAAACTGAAGCTTTCTTT. Translated, it gives CASSNRGQTEAFF.

This chain uses TRBV5-4 with TRBJ2-3, with D possibly matching TRBD2 (7 bases). CDR1 is SGHNT, CDR2 YYREEE, per germline (reference sequence). This CDR3 region has 15 residues. V gave up 2 bases and J gave up 4 bases, with 14 bases separating them. The CDR3 reads CASSLRGGRSDTQYF. The CDR3 region has the DNA TGTGCCAGCAGCTTAAGGGGGGGCCGGTCAGATACGCAGTATTTT.

The chain has TRBV18 and TRBJ2-3; D is possibly TRBD1 (6 bases). The germline V gene encodes CDR1 KGHSH and CDR2 LQKENI. V gave up 3 bases and J gave up 1 base, with 8 bases separating them. The CDR3 runs 14 residues. Written as DNA, the CDR3 is TGTGCCAGCTCACCCCGGACAGGCACAGATACGCAGTATTTT. Amino acid sequence: CASSPRTGTDTQYF.

V and J are TRBV9 and TRBJ2-3, with a tentative D call TRBD1 (6 bases). Trimming took off 3 bases at V and 6 bases at J, with 11 bases between the two ends. Per germline, CDR1 SGDLS and CDR2 YYNGEE. The CDR3 contains 13 residues. This CDR3 is CASSEGHRDTQYF. The CDR3 coding sequence is TGTGCCAGCAGCGAGGGACATCGGGATACGCAGTATTTT.

This chain links TRBV5-1 with TRBJ1-2; 9 nucleotides line up with TRBD1. Germline loops: CDR1 SGHRS, CDR2 YFSETQ. V shed 2 bases, J shed 3 bases, and the junction held 8 bases outside the gene matches. This CDR3 has 16 residues. Here the CDR3 reads CASSLGPGQGDYGYTF. The DNA of the CDR3 is TGCGCCAGCAGCTTAGGGCCGGGACAGGGTGACTATGGCTACACCTTC. The full variable domain, rest sourced from reference TRBV5-1 and TRBJ1-2, is KAGVTQTPRYLIKTRGQQVTLSCSPISGHRSVSWYQQTPGQGLQFLFEYFSETQRNKGNFPGRFSGRQFSNSRSEMNVSTLELGDSALYLCASSLGPGQGDYGYTFGSGTRLTVV.

The V and J genes are TRBV3-1 (or the pseudogene TRBV3-2) and TRBJ1-1; D unresolved. Germline CDR1 LGHDT, CDR2 YNNKEL (reference sequence). V shed 1 base and J shed 3 bases, with 3 bases lying between them. The CDR3 contains 12 residues. For the CDR3, the DNA is TGTGCCAGCAGCCAAGCGGACACTGAAGCTTTCTTT. Its translation is CASSQADTEAFF.

This chain links TRBV7-6 with TRBJ2-1; 14 bases line up with TRBD2. CDR1 and CDR2 (germline): SGHVS, FNYEAQ. The CDR3 has 18 amino acids. The V gene end was trimmed by 1 base and the J gene end by 8 bases; junction bases not matched to a gene: 10. The CDR3: CASSLEAGLAGVVDEQFF. DNA of the CDR3: TGTGCCAGCAGCTTAGAAGCGGGACTAGCGGGAGTAGTTGATGAGCAGTTCTTC.

The chain carries TRBV7-2 and TRBJ2-5; D not resolved. Germline loops: CDR1 SGHTA, CDR2 FQGNSA. The CDR3 consists of 13 residues. Trimming removed 3 bases at V and 4 bases at J, with 9 bases between. Here the CDR3 DNA reads TGTGCCAGCAGCTTTGAGAGTACAGAGACCCAGTACTTC. The encoded protein is CASSFESTETQYF. The full variable domain, rest sourced from reference TRBV7-2 and TRBJ2-5, is GAGVSQSPSNKVTEKGKDVELRCDPISGHTALYWYRQSLGQGLEFLIYFQGNSAPDKSGLPSDRFSAERTGGSVSTLTIQRTQQEDSAVYLCASSFESTETQYFGPGTRLLVL.

As regards this clone: Mismatch with germline at one junction end may stem from a read error. The rearrangement uses TRBV19 and TRBJ2-1; D is uncertain. Germline V gene sequence: CDR1 LNHDA, CDR2 SQIVND (reference sequence). This CDR3 contains 11 residues. Here the CDR3 DNA reads TGTGCCGGTAGGAAAGCGTATGAGCAGTTCTTC. Residues: CAGRKAYEQFF.

The V call is TRBV4-2, the J call TRBJ2-2, with 11 positions matching TRBD2. The CDR3 runs to 18 residues. Trimming took 1 base from V and 6 from J; bases not matched to a gene: 10. Germline V gene lookup returns CDR1 LGHNA and CDR2 YNFKEQ. The CDR3 protein is CASSQVVASGGLPGELFF. The CDR3 coding sequence is TGTGCCAGCAGCCAAGTTGTGGCTAGCGGGGGGCTGCCCGGGGAGCTGTTTTTT.

The J gene is TRBJ2-2, the V gene TRBV6-4, with 7 bases aligning to TRBD2. The trim removed 6 bases at V and 0 bases at J, leaving 7 bases unmatched. Germline CDR1 reads MRHNA; CDR2 reads SNTAGT. The CDR3 length is 16 residues. As DNA, the CDR3 is TGTGCCAGCAGCCTACGGGGGGACCCGAACACCGGGGAGCTGTTTTTT. As protein: CASSLRGDPNTGELFF.

The V gene is TRBV5-1, the J gene TRBJ2-3; 7 bases agree with TRBD2. This CDR3 has 13 residues. Germline assignment: CDR1 SGHRS and CDR2 YFSETQ. The ends lost 4 bases at V and 4 bases at J; junction bases unmatched: 3. CDR3 loop: CASSVLAPDTQYF. Here the CDR3 DNA reads TGCGCCAGCAGCGTACTAGCGCCAGATACGCAGTATTTT.